Presented here are 27 T cell receptor beta chains from one specimen sequenced in a study of PD-1 blockade in classical Hodgkin lymphoma. TCRdb's table, derived via immunoSEQ multiplex PCR, lists solely in-frame clones and lacks some. The table has approximately 80,000 clones, around 90% seen once. All patients relapsed after autologous stem cell transplantation, and brentuximab vedotin exposure varied. This sample comprised peripheral blood mononuclear cells (PBMCs), obtained at baseline. These receptors were collected from a human donor with classical Hodgkin lymphoma.

The V call is TRBV5-1, the J call TRBJ2-4; 9 bases are a match to TRBD1. Germline-derived CDR1 and CDR2 are SGHRS and YFSETQ. Trimming cost V 3 bases and J 8 bases; bases outside gene matches: 6. This CDR3 comprises 14 residues. This chain's CDR3 is CASSSGQGRYIQYF. For the CDR3, the DNA is TGCGCCAGCAGCTCCGGACAGGGGAGGTACATTCAGTACTTC.

The chain links TRBV5-4 to TRBJ2-7; 8 bases are a match to TRBD1. Germline lookup yields CDR1 SGHNT and CDR2 YYREEE (reference sequence). There are 14 residues in the CDR3. V lost 2 bases, J lost 1 base, and 2 bases stayed unmatched. The CDR3 loop is CASSFGQGSYEQYF. CDR3 nucleotide sequence: TGTGCCAGCAGCTTCGGACAGGGTTCCTACGAGCAGTACTTC.

CDR3 in amino acids: CASSLRRGDSPLHF. Here the CDR3 DNA reads TGCGCCAGCAGCTTGCGCCGGGGGGATTCACCCCTCCACTTT. The V call is TRBV5-1, the J call TRBJ1-6; tentative D call: TRBD1 (5 bases). V was pared by 1 base and J by 8 bases, with 10 bases between. Germline V CDR1 and CDR2: SGHRS, YFSETQ. CDR3 length: 14 amino acids.

V usage is TRBV29-1 and J usage is TRBJ2-1; D gene ambiguous. The CDR3 is 15 residues long. The germline V and J ends were trimmed by 5 bases and 5 bases, with 19 bases remaining between them. The germline gives CDR1 SQVTM, CDR2 ANQGSEA. The DNA for the CDR3 is TGCAGCGTTACTATGGTGTCAGGATGGGACAATGAGCAGTTCTTC. Its translation: CSVTMVSGWDNEQFF.

The chain employs TRBV4-3 and TRBJ1-5; no definite D call. The V gene lost 1 base and the J gene lost 3 bases, with 13 bases spanning the gap. The CDR3 sequence is 16 residues long. Germline assignment: CDR1 LGHNA and CDR2 YSLEER. CDR3 DNA: TGCGCCAGCAGCCAAGGGGTAGGGTGGGACAATCAGCCCCAGCATTTT. Its translation: CASSQGVGWDNQPQHF.

The chain combines TRBV28 with TRBJ1-1, with D hard to call. The ends were cut back, 7 bases at V and 0 bases at J, with 9 bases in the middle. The germline V gene encodes CDR1 MDHEN and CDR2 SYDVKM. The CDR3 runs to 13 residues. The DNA of the CDR3 is TGTGCCAGCATCGCCAGTTTGAACACTGAAGCTTTCTTT. It translates to CASIASLNTEAFF.

This clone has a single count. The chain combines TRBV27 with TRBJ2-3; no clear D gene. The length of the CDR3 is 13 residues. The V and J ends lost 8 bases and 4 bases respectively, with 13 bases between them. Germline CDR1 reads MNHEY; CDR2 reads SMNVEV (reference sequence). The DNA of the CDR3 is TGTGCCAGCGGTCGGATAGGATCAGATACGCAGTATTTT. This sequence encodes CASGRIGSDTQYF.

This sequence joins TRBV30 and TRBJ1-1; D is ambiguous. The germline V gene encodes CDR1 GTSNPN and CDR2 SVGIG (reference sequence). Trimming stripped 2 bases from V and 4 bases from J, with 14 bases between. This CDR3 is 14 amino acids long. The CDR3 reads CAWSPGPRATEAFF. In DNA, the CDR3 is TGTGCCTGGAGTCCAGGACCCCGAGCCACTGAAGCTTTCTTT.

This sequence joins TRBV19 and TRBJ1-1; no clear D gene. The CDR3 has 13 amino acids. Germline CDR1 reads LNHDA; CDR2 reads SQIVND (reference sequence). V lost 8 bases to trimming and J lost 1 base, with 11 bases between them. CDR3 sequence: CASQRFGNTEAFF. For the CDR3, the DNA is TGTGCCAGTCAGAGATTTGGGAACACTGAAGCTTTCTTT.

This clone appeared a single time. The CDR3 is CASSEGQGNSPLHF. CDR3 nucleotides: TGTGCCAGCAGTGAAGGACAGGGTAATTCACCCCTCCACTTT. The chain couples TRBV6-1 to TRBJ1-6; TRBD1 aligns across 7 bases. CDR3 length: 14 amino acids. Germline V gene lookup returns CDR1 MNHNS and CDR2 SASEGT. The trim removed 1 base at V and 6 bases at J, leaving 0 bases unmatched.

The rearrangement uses TRBV19 and TRBJ2-1, with TRBD2 matching over 8 bases. Unmatched junction bases numbered 8, after V lost 6 bases and J lost 7 bases. Germline V CDR1 and CDR2: LNHDA, SQIVND (reference sequence). There are 14 residues in the CDR3. CDR3 in DNA: TGTGCCAGTAGCCCGGGACTAGAGATGAATGAGCAGTTCTTC. Amino acids: CASSPGLEMNEQFF. Using reference TRBV19 and TRBJ2-1 for the parts outside the CDR3, the full variable domain is DGGITQSPKYLFRKEGQNVTLSCEQNLNHDAMYWYRQDPGQGLRLIYYSQIVNDFQKGDIAEGYSVSREKKESFPLTVTSAQKNPTAFYLCASSPGLEMNEQFFGPGTRLTVL.

CDR3 protein: CASSPTTSGPDTQYF. The CDR3 DNA reads as TGTGCCAGCTCACCGACGACATCTGGCCCAGATACGCAGTATTTT. V usage is TRBV18 and J usage is TRBJ2-3; no definite D call. Trimming left V 3 bases short and J 4 bases short, with 14 bases between. CDR3 size: 15 residues. Germline V gene lookup returns CDR1 KGHSH and CDR2 LQKENI.

The CDR3 DNA follows: TGTGCCAGCAGCGTAGACAGGGGAAGCACTGAAGCTTTCTTT. It codes for CASSVDRGSTEAFF. The chain joins TRBV9 to TRBJ1-1; 7 positions agree with TRBD1. This CDR3 has 14 residues. V was clipped by 0 bases and J by 4 bases; unmatched bases: 3. CDR1 and CDR2 from the germline V gene are SGDLS and YYNGEE.

The V gene is TRBV6-5, the J gene TRBJ2-1; D gene ambiguous. The V and J ends lost 5 bases and 1 base respectively, with 12 bases between them. Germline V gives CDR1 MNHEY, CDR2 SVGAGI. The CDR3 extends over 15 amino acids. CDR3 protein: CASSPDLGSYNEQFF. For the CDR3, the DNA is TGTGCCAGCAGTCCGGATTTGGGGTCCTACAATGAGCAGTTCTTC.

The V gene is TRBV6-6, the J gene TRBJ1-3; D perhaps matches TRBD1 (5 bases). V lost 6 bases and J 1 base, leaving 13 bases between the germline ends. Germline V gene sequence: CDR1 MNHNY, CDR2 SVGAGI (reference sequence). The CDR3 totals 15 residues. CDR3 residues: CASRPQTVSGNTIYF. The CDR3 DNA sequence: TGTGCCAGCAGGCCCCAGACAGTTTCTGGAAACACCATATATTTT.

The V gene is TRBV4-1, the J gene TRBJ2-1; maybe TRBD2 (6 bases). The V gene lost 0 bases and the J gene lost 4 bases, with 13 bases spanning the gap. The CDR3 covers 16 residues. Germline assignment: CDR1 MGHRA and CDR2 YSYEKL. The CDR3 here is CASSQDGIAEYNEQFF. As DNA, the CDR3 is TGCGCCAGCAGCCAAGATGGAATAGCGGAGTACAATGAGCAGTTCTTC.

The V call is TRBV27, the J call TRBJ2-7; D gene ambiguous. Trimming removed 6 bases at V and 0 bases at J, with 12 bases between. The CDR3 is made up of 14 amino acids. CDR1 is MNHEY, CDR2 SMNVEV, per germline (reference sequence). DNA of the CDR3: TGTGCCAGCAGGCTCGGGTTGACCTCCTACGAGCAGTACTTC. Translating gives CASRLGLTSYEQYF.

The chain has TRBV11-2 and TRBJ2-1, with 12 bases identical to TRBD2. Germline assignment: CDR1 SGHAT and CDR2 FQNNGV. After removal of 5 bases from V and 2 bases from J, the junction contained 10 bases not matched to a gene. The CDR3 extends over 18 amino acids. In DNA, the CDR3 is TGTGCCAGCAGCCTATCGGCTAGCGGGAGGGCCCCCTACAATGAGCAGTTCTTC. Encoded protein: CASSLSASGRAPYNEQFF.

The chain couples TRBV5-6 to TRBJ2-3; 8 nucleotides line up with TRBD2. Per germline, CDR1 SGHDT and CDR2 YYEEEE. CDR3 length: 14 residues. V shed 6 bases, J shed 4 bases, and the junction held 7 bases outside the gene matches. The CDR3 sequence is CASTRGLGPDTQYF. In DNA form, the CDR3 reads TGTGCCAGCACGCGGGGACTAGGGCCAGATACGCAGTATTTT.

The rearrangement links TRBV7-2 to TRBJ2-7; 8 bases match TRBD2. The CDR3 spans 15 residues. V lost 4 bases to trimming and J lost 3 bases; unmatched junction nucleotides: 8. Germline V CDR1 and CDR2: SGHTA, FQGNSA. CDR3 residues: CASSWGTSGFYEQYF. CDR3 coding DNA: TGTGCCAGCAGCTGGGGAACTAGCGGCTTCTACGAGCAGTACTTC.

V is TRBV5-1 and J is TRBJ2-7, with TRBD2 as a possible D gene (6 bases). CDR3 length: 17 amino acids. Trimming shortened V by 4 bases and J by 0 bases, and 20 bases separated the two germline ends. Germline CDR1 is SGHRS and CDR2 is YFSETQ. Written as DNA, the CDR3 is TGCGCCAGCAGCCCCGGGGTAGCGGTAAGGAGCTCCTACGAGCAGTACTTC. Translated, it gives CASSPGVAVRSSYEQYF.

The chain recombines TRBV28 with TRBJ1-4, with TRBD1 identical over 8 bases. The V segment lost 4 bases and the J segment 7 bases; nucleotides outside the gene matches: 5. CDR1 is MDHEN and CDR2 is SYDVKM in the germline V gene. This CDR3 is 14 amino acids long. The CDR3 loop is CASSWRQGAEKLFF. CDR3 sequence (DNA): TGTGCCAGCAGTTGGAGGCAGGGGGCTGAAAAACTGTTTTTT.

The chain recombines TRBV27 with TRBJ1-2; 10 bases are a match to TRBD1. V dropped 2 bases and J dropped 6; count of bases not matched to a gene: 6. Germline V gene data show CDR1 as MNHEY and CDR2 as SMNVEV (reference sequence). The CDR3 runs to 15 residues. The chain's CDR3 is CASSLLGQGENGYTF. CDR3 nucleotide sequence: TGTGCCAGCAGTTTACTTGGACAGGGGGAGAATGGCTACACCTTC.

This clone showed up just once. The rearrangement links TRBV11-3 to TRBJ1-4, with D perhaps TRBD1 (5 bases). CDR1 is SGHNT and CDR2 is YENEEA in the germline V gene. This CDR3 is built from 16 residues. V dropped 5 bases and J dropped 3 bases, with 16 bases sitting between them. The CDR3 nucleotides are TGTGCCAGCAGCCGACCCCTGGACACCTCTAATGAAAAACTGTTTTTT. Translated, it gives CASSRPLDTSNEKLFF.

The chain combines TRBV11-3 with TRBJ2-5; D gene unclear. Germline V CDR1 and CDR2: SGHNT, YENEEA. The CDR3 length is 14 residues. With 4 bases removed from V and 1 base from J, the gap between germline ends came to 10 bases. The CDR3 sequence: CASSSDGLQETQYF. In DNA form, the CDR3 reads TGTGCCAGCAGCTCGGACGGCCTCCAAGAGACCCAGTACTTC.

This chain uses TRBV11-3 with TRBJ1-1; D is ambiguous. The CDR3 loop spans 15 amino acids. Germline values: CDR1 SGHNT, CDR2 YENEEA. V lost 5 bases to trimming and J lost 3 bases, with 16 bases between them. The chain's CDR3 is CASSPEGGLDTEAFF. The CDR3 DNA sequence: TGTGCCAGCAGCCCCGAGGGAGGGCTCGACACTGAAGCTTTCTTT.

The chain links TRBV4-3 to TRBJ1-3; possible D gene TRBD1, 5 bases. V was shortened by 0 bases and J by 0 bases, with 9 bases between the two germline ends. The CDR3 is made up of 16 amino acids. Germline lookup yields CDR1 LGHNA and CDR2 YSLEER. The CDR3 region has the DNA TGCGCCAGCAGCCAAGATGGGACGGACTCTGGAAACACCATATATTTT. This encodes CASSQDGTDSGNTIYF.